This TCR beta chain was recorded in a study of blood T cell repertoires in COVID-19. This clone was observed once. Sequencing used immunoSEQ multiplex PCR; TCRdb keeps in-frame clones, though not all of them. The sample includes roughly 280,000 clones, roughly 87% of them seen just once. There are 17 residues in the CDR3. The V end lost 0 bases, the J end lost 2 bases, and 17 bases lay between the germline ends. Germline V lookup: CDR1 SGDLS, CDR2 YYNGEE. The chain is built from TRBV9 and TRBJ2-5; possibly TRBD2 for D (7 bases). The sequence was obtained from a woman between 50 and 59 years old who had recovered from COVID-19. Sequencing was carried out using peripheral blood. The CDR3 loop reads CASSVGGGGEEQETQYF. DNA of the CDR3: TGTGCCAGCAGCGTAGGGGGAGGGGGAGAGGAACAAGAGACCCAGTACTTC.